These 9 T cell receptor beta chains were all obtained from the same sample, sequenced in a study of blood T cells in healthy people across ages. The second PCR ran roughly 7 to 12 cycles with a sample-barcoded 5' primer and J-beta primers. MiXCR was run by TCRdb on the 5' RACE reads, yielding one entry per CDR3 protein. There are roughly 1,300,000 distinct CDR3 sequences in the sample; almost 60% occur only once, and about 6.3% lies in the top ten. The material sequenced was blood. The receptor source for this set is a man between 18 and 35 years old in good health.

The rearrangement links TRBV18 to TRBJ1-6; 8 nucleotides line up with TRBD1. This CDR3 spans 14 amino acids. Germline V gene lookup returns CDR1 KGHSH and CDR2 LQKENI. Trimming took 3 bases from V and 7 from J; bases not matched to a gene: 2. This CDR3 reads CASSPRDRNSPLHF. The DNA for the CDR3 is TGTGCCAGCTCACCTCGGGACAGGAATTCACCCCTCCACTTT.

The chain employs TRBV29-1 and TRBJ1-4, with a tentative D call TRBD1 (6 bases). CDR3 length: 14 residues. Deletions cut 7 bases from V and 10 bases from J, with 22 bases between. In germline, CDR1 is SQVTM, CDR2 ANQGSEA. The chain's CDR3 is CSAGAGTVKGKLFF. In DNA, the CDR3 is TGCAGCGCGGGGGCGGGGACCGTGAAGGGAAAACTGTTTTTT.

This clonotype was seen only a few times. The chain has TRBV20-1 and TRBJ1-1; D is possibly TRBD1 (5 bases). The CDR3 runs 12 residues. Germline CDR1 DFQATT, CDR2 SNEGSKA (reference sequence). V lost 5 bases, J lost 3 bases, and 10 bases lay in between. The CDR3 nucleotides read TGCAGTGCTTCGGGGCCTGACACTGAAGCTTTCTTT. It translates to CSASGPDTEAFF.

The CDR3 bases are TGCAGCGTACTGGGATTGCCGTTTCTTAATGAAAAACTGTTTTTT. Translation gives CSVLGLPFLNEKLFF. This chain links TRBV29-1 with TRBJ1-4; D is unresolved. There are 15 residues in the CDR3. Germline assignment: CDR1 SQVTM and CDR2 ANQGSEA. V gave up 6 bases and J gave up 4 bases, with 18 bases separating them.

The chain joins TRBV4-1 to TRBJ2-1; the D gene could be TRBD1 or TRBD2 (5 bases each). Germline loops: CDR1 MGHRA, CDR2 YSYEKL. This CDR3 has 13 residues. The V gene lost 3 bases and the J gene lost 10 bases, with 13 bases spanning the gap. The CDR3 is CASSQGVAAEQFF. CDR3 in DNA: TGCGCCAGCAGCCAGGGGGTAGCCGCCGAGCAGTTCTTC.

The CDR3 DNA reads TGTGCCAGCAGTCCTGGACCTCCTTATGGCTACACCTTC. This encodes CASSPGPPYGYTF. The chain couples TRBV27 to TRBJ1-2; D remains unclear. The germline V and J ends were trimmed by 5 bases and 5 bases, with 12 bases remaining between them. Germline CDR1 MNHEY, CDR2 SMNVEV (reference sequence). This CDR3 region has 13 residues.

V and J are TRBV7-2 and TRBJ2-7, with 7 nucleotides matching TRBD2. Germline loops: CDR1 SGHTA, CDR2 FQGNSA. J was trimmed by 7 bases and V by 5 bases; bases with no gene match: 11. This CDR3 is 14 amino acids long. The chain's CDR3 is CASSVELLAREQYF. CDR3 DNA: TGTGCCAGCAGCGTAGAGTTACTAGCGAGGGAGCAGTACTTC.

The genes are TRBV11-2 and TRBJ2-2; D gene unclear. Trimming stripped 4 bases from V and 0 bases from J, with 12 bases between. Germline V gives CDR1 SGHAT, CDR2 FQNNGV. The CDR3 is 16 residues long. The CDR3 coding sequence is TGTGCCAGCAGCTCTACTGCCAGGTCGAACACCGGGGAGCTGTTTTTT. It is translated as CASSSTARSNTGELFF. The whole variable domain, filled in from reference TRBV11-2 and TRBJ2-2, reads EAGVAQSPRYKIIEKRQSVAFWCNPISGHATLYWYQQILGQGPKLLIQFQNNGVVDDSQLPKDRFSAERLKGVDSTLKIQPAKLEDSAVYLCASSSTARSNTGELFFGEGSRLTVL.

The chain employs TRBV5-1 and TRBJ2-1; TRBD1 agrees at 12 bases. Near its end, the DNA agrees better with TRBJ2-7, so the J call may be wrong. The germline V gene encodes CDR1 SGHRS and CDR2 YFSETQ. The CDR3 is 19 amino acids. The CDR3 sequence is CASSFPPRPGTGGWNEQYF. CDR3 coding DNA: TGCGCCAGCAGCTTCCCCCCCCGCCCCGGGACAGGGGGCTGGAATGAGCAGTACTTC.